This T cell receptor beta chain was observed in a study of CD8 T cells in Susac syndrome. Random hexamers served to reverse transcribe roughly 0.45 to 1 ug RNA. TCRdb fed the immunoSEQ multiplex PCR reads into MiXCR, producing one record per CDR3 protein. The sample lists 150,000 to 200,000 distinct CDR3 sequences; about 95% were seen once. Matched for age and sex, the controls were healthy donors. Germline lookup yields CDR1 SEHNR and CDR2 FQNEAQ (reference sequence). V lost 2 bases and J lost 1, with 8 bases in between. The CDR3 has 14 residues. This sequence was found in a human donor in good health. V gene TRBV7-9 combines with J gene TRBJ2-5; no clear D gene. The specimen sequenced was CD4+ T cells from PBMCs. The CDR3 DNA reads as TGTGCCAGCAGCTTACTCCTGAGCCAAGAGACCCAGTACTTC. Amino acids: CASSLLLSQETQYF.